The 27 T cell receptor beta chains given below trace back to one sample, sequenced in a study of CD8+ T cells in alopecia areata listed by TCRdb under 2018. The sample's time point, from its label and the paper: four to five weeks on oral tofacitinib. Per the publication, the treatment or condition label means: oral pan-JAK inhibitor, 5-10 mg twice daily. The library was obtained by the immunoSEQ multiplex PCR assay. RNA was extracted from all samples and reverse transcribed into cDNA, which served as template for TCR sequencing. What TCRdb holds here is the immuneACCESS table cut down to in-frame rearrangements. Part of the clones is not present; checked against another copy, under half of the missing clones reflect an unresolved V gene, and the others are unexplained. Counted in this sample were 120,000 or so clones; around 63% of them appeared once. Jointly, the top ten make up 4.5% to 6% of the sample.

The sample here was CD4+ T cells sorted from blood, taken at week 4, from a patient treated with tofacitinib. These receptors came from a human donor with alopecia areata.

CDR3 residues: CAWSMTGNYGYTF. CDR3 sequence (DNA): TGTGCCTGGAGTATGACAGGGAACTATGGCTACACCTTC. The chain has TRBV30 and TRBJ1-2, with 7 bases identical to TRBD1. The CDR3 runs to 13 residues. V shed 2 bases, J shed 2 bases, and the junction held 2 bases outside the gene matches. Germline assignment: CDR1 GTSNPN and CDR2 SVGIG (reference sequence).

The chain joins TRBV7-2 to TRBJ2-5; 8 positions agree with TRBD2. The V gene's germline CDR1 is SGHTA and CDR2 FQGNSA. CDR3 length: 15 amino acids. Trimming took 3 bases from V and 2 from J; bases not matched to a gene: 5. The CDR3 nucleotides read TGTGCCAGCAGCTTCACGGGGGGGCCACAAGAGACCCAGTACTTC. Translated: CASSFTGGPQETQYF.

This sequence joins TRBV7-2 and TRBJ2-7; 7 nucleotides agree with TRBD1. Trimming at V came to 3 bases and at J to 1 base, leaving 9 bases not matched to a gene. Germline values: CDR1 SGHTA, CDR2 FQGNSA. The CDR3 consists of 16 residues. For the CDR3, the DNA is TGTGCCAGCAGCTTGTACCGACAGGGAACTTCCTACGAGCAGTACTTC. Amino acids: CASSLYRQGTSYEQYF. Supplemented by reference TRBV7-2 and TRBJ2-7, the full variable domain reads GAGVSQSPSNKVTEKGKDVELRCDPISGHTALYWYRQSLGQGLEFLIYFQGNSAPDKSGLPSDRFSAERTGGSVSTLTIQRTQQEDSAVYLCASSLYRQGTSYEQYFGPGTRLTVT.

In this sample, this clone turned up a few times. The chain joins TRBV27 to TRBJ2-7; 11 nucleotides align to TRBD2. After removal of 5 bases from V and 3 bases from J, the junction contained 6 bases not matched to a gene. Germline V lookup: CDR1 MNHEY, CDR2 SMNVEV (reference sequence). The CDR3 loop spans 15 amino acids. CDR3 sequence (DNA): TGTGCCAGCAGTAACCCGGGACTAGCGGACTACGAGCAGTACTTC. The encoded protein is CASSNPGLADYEQYF.

This clone was observed a few times. The chain uses TRBV7-2 and TRBJ2-5; the D gene is possibly TRBD1 (6 bases). In germline, CDR1 is SGHTA, CDR2 FQGNSA. The V and J ends lost 1 base and 5 bases respectively, with 14 bases between them. The CDR3 is 15 amino acids. The chain's CDR3 is CASSLVAAQGETQYF. The DNA of the CDR3 is TGTGCCAGCAGCTTAGTGGCGGCCCAGGGGGAGACCCAGTACTTC.

This clone was observed many times. This chain links TRBV9 with TRBJ2-7; 8 nucleotides line up with TRBD1. V shed 4 bases and J 6 bases; nucleotides not matched to a gene: 12. Germline CDR1 SGDLS, CDR2 YYNGEE. There are 15 residues in the CDR3. CDR3 bases: TGTGCCAGCAGCTCGGGACAGGCCCAGCTCAGCGAGCAGTACTTC. This gives the protein CASSSGQAQLSEQYF.

The chain uses TRBV9 and TRBJ1-1; D perhaps matches TRBD1 (5 bases). The length of the CDR3 is 15 residues. Trimming took 0 bases from V and 3 from J, leaving 12 bases between them. Looked up from germline, CDR1 is SGDLS and CDR2 is YYNGEE. CDR3 protein: CASSVGGRRDTEAFF. DNA for the CDR3: TGTGCCAGCAGCGTAGGGGGCAGGCGGGACACTGAAGCTTTCTTT.

This clone was recorded a few times. J is TRBJ1-5 and V is TRBV28; D is perhaps TRBD1 (6 bases). V lost 6 bases, J lost 13 bases, and 19 bases lay in between. CDR1 is MDHEN and CDR2 is SYDVKM in the germline V gene. The CDR3 length is 13 residues. CDR3 sequence reads: CASSTYGQPTQHF. CDR3 in DNA: TGTGCCAGCAGCACGTACGGACAGCCCACACAGCATTTT.

The chain is built from TRBV13 and TRBJ1-5, with D possibly being TRBD1 (5 bases). CDR1 PRHDT and CDR2 FYEKMQ come from the germline V gene (reference sequence). V lost 4 bases to trimming and J lost 0 bases, with 7 bases between them. The CDR3 contains 14 residues. The CDR3 sequence is CASSSRDSNQPQHF. The CDR3 DNA sequence: TGTGCCAGCAGCTCCAGGGATAGCAATCAGCCCCAGCATTTT.

The J gene is TRBJ2-7, the V gene TRBV30; 11 positions agree with TRBD2. Germline trimming cut 4 bases from V and 2 bases from J; bases unmatched to any gene: 4. The CDR3 sequence is 14 residues long. Germline-derived CDR1 and CDR2 are GTSNPN and SVGIG (reference sequence). The CDR3 DNA is TGTGCCTGGAACCAACTAGCGGGGGCCTACGAGCAGTACTTC. It encodes CAWNQLAGAYEQYF.

The rearrangement joins TRBV29-1 to TRBJ2-3; D might be TRBD2 (5 bases). The CDR3 length is 12 residues. CDR1 is SQVTM, CDR2 ANQGSEA, per germline. The V end lost 8 bases, the J end lost 2 bases, and 11 bases lay between the germline ends. The CDR3 reads CSPQRTTDTQYF. For the CDR3, the DNA is TGCAGCCCACAGCGGACCACAGATACGCAGTATTTT.

This chain links TRBV4-3 with TRBJ2-2; no clear D. Looked up from germline, CDR1 is LGHNA and CDR2 is YSLEER. With 3 bases removed from V and 4 bases from J, the gap between germline ends came to 12 bases. The CDR3 is 15 amino acids. CDR3 nucleotides: TGCGCCAGCAGCCAGGTCCTATCAACCACCGGGGAGCTGTTTTTT. Protein: CASSQVLSTTGELFF.

The chain has TRBV30 and TRBJ1-2; D is unresolved. Germline CDR1 is GTSNPN and CDR2 is SVGIG (reference sequence). V lost 4 bases and J lost 4, with 10 bases in between. This CDR3 has 12 residues. The CDR3 reads CAWMELSYGYTF. The DNA for the CDR3 is TGTGCCTGGATGGAACTCAGCTATGGCTACACCTTC.

The chain employs TRBV4-2 and TRBJ1-2; D unclear. The germline CDR1 and CDR2 sequences are LGHNA and YNFKEQ. V was clipped by 1 base and J by 0 bases, with 9 bases between them. This CDR3 has 15 residues. DNA of the CDR3: TGTGCCAGCAGCCAAGTGAGCGCTACTAACTATGGCTACACCTTC. Translation gives CASSQVSATNYGYTF.

This chain joins TRBV30 and TRBJ1-4; 10 nucleotides line up with TRBD1. Germline V gene sequence: CDR1 GTSNPN, CDR2 SVGIG (reference sequence). The CDR3 totals 14 residues. The junction had 5 bases not matched to a gene; V was cut back by 2 bases and J by 8 bases. CDR3 region: CAWSKTGGREKLFF. The CDR3 nucleotides are TGTGCCTGGAGTAAGACAGGGGGCCGAGAAAAACTGTTTTTT.

This chain links TRBV6-5 with TRBJ2-6; D uncertain. The CDR3 sequence is 13 residues long. Per the germline V gene, CDR1 is MNHEY and CDR2 is SVGAGI. V dropped 6 bases and J dropped 2 bases, with 5 bases sitting between them. In nucleotides, the CDR3 is TGTGCCAGCAGCTTCCCTGGGGCCAACGTCCTGACTTTC. This gives the protein CASSFPGANVLTF.

This clone was detected a few times. J is TRBJ2-3 and V is TRBV5-1; D gene ambiguous. This CDR3 contains 14 residues. V was shortened by 1 base and J by 1 base, with 7 bases between the two germline ends. Germline CDR1 reads SGHRS; CDR2 reads YFSETQ. The CDR3, as DNA: TGCGCCAGCAGCTTGAATGGGGGCACAGATACGCAGTATTTT. Its protein is CASSLNGGTDTQYF.

The J gene is TRBJ2-2, the V gene TRBV5-6; possibly TRBD1 for D (6 bases). The CDR3 runs to 15 residues. Germline V lookup: CDR1 SGHDT, CDR2 YYEEEE. V shed 4 bases and J shed 0 bases, with 10 bases lying between them. CDR3 protein: CASSRGGTNTGELFF. The CDR3 DNA follows: TGTGCCAGCAGCAGAGGGGGAACGAACACCGGGGAGCTGTTTTTT.

This clone appeared a single time. The chain carries TRBV7-3 and TRBJ1-2; a possible D gene is TRBD1 (5 bases). Trimming left V 11 bases short and J 2 bases short, with 15 bases between. The germline gives CDR1 SGHTA, CDR2 FQGTGA. This CDR3 is 13 amino acids long. CDR3: CAAEGQGNYGYTF. CDR3 nucleotide sequence: TGTGCCGCAGAGGGGCAGGGCAACTATGGCTACACCTTC.

The V gene is TRBV6-6, the J gene TRBJ1-6; 7 bases are a match to TRBD1. This CDR3 is 13 amino acids long. CDR1 and CDR2 (germline): MNHNY, SVGAGI (reference sequence). The ends lost 6 bases at V and 9 bases at J; junction bases unmatched: 5. Here the CDR3 reads CASRRDRLSPLHF. In DNA, the CDR3 is TGTGCCAGCAGGCGGGACAGACTTTCACCCCTCCACTTT.

This chain joins TRBV9 and TRBJ1-2; D is perhaps TRBD1 (5 bases). The V end was cut by 3 bases, the J end by 7 bases, with 19 bases between. Per the germline V gene, CDR1 is SGDLS and CDR2 is YYNGEE. The CDR3 loop spans 15 amino acids. CDR3 coding DNA: TGTGCCAGCAGCGCCGGGGCCTCACGGCCACTTGGCTACACCTTC. Its translation: CASSAGASRPLGYTF.

This clone was seen only a few times. V usage is TRBV5-1 and J usage is TRBJ2-7, with no clear D. CDR3 size: 14 residues. The V gene's germline CDR1 is SGHRS and CDR2 YFSETQ. The V and J ends lost 2 bases and 0 bases respectively, with 9 bases between them. Written as DNA, the CDR3 is TGCGCCAGCAGCTTCGAAAGGAGCTCCTACGAGCAGTACTTC. It specifies CASSFERSSYEQYF.

The V and J genes are TRBV15 and TRBJ2-1, with 15 bases aligning to TRBD2. The CDR3 consists of 17 residues. V lost 0 bases, J lost 6 bases, and 3 bases stayed unmatched. Germline CDR1 is LNHNV and CDR2 is YYDKDF (reference sequence). The CDR3 sequence: CATSRDGGLAGGNEQFF. The CDR3 DNA reads as TGTGCCACCAGCAGAGATGGGGGACTAGCGGGAGGCAATGAGCAGTTCTTC.

The chain recombines TRBV6-5 with TRBJ2-1, with D tentatively TRBD1 (5 bases). The V and J ends lost 6 bases and 7 bases respectively, with 19 bases between them. CDR3 length equals 15 residues. In germline, CDR1 is MNHEY, CDR2 SVGAGI. CDR3 in amino acids: CASSPTWGWENEQFF. The CDR3 DNA sequence: TGTGCCAGCAGCCCGACTTGGGGCTGGGAAAATGAGCAGTTCTTC.

This rearrangement joins TRBV6-1 to TRBJ1-6; D remains ambiguous. The V gene's germline CDR1 is MNHNS and CDR2 SASEGT. The CDR3 sequence is 13 residues long. V lost 10 bases, J lost 0 bases, and 7 bases lay in between. The CDR3 loop is CAIKGSYNSPLHF. CDR3 nucleotide sequence: TGTGCCATCAAGGGCTCCTATAATTCACCCCTCCACTTT.

This clone showed up just a few times. The V and J genes are TRBV5-6 and TRBJ1-2, with TRBD1 identical over 9 bases. The CDR3 loop spans 19 amino acids. With 1 base clipped from V and 4 bases from J, the junction kept 17 bases outside the gene matches. CDR1 is SGHDT, CDR2 YYEEEE, per germline. The CDR3 DNA is TGTGCCAGCAGCTTGTTGGCCGCGACAGGGGGTGCGGCGGGCTATGGCTACACCTTC. It translates to CASSLLAATGGAAGYGYTF.

V usage is TRBV27 and J usage is TRBJ1-1; no firm D call. The CDR3 is 13 residues long. Trimming stripped 6 bases from V and 5 bases from J, with 13 bases between. Germline CDR1 and CDR2: MNHEY and SMNVEV (reference sequence). CDR3 DNA: TGTGCCAGCAGGTGGATGGCGAAGACTGAAGCTTTCTTT. It specifies CASRWMAKTEAFF.